The 10 T cell receptor beta chains in this list originate from one sample, sequenced in a study of T cells in Graves' hyperthyroidism and ophthalmopathy. TCR beta CDR3 regions were amplified from RNA. The study used the HTBI primer set for a first-round RT-PCR of the TCR CDR3. TCRdb reprocessed the multiplex PCR reads via MiXCR and lists one record per CDR3 protein. The sample yields more than 300,000 distinct CDR3 sequences, less than 20% seen once. Sequencing used blood. The receptors shown here come from a man between 18 and 29 years old with Graves' ophthalmopathy.

The chain's CDR3 is CASSPGQGAPIDTQYF. The CDR3 nucleotides read TGTGCCAGCAGCCCCGGACAGGGGGCCCCTATAGATACGCAGTATTTT. The chain uses TRBV9 and TRBJ2-3, with TRBD1 identical over 11 bases. Germline CDR1 and CDR2: SGDLS and YYNGEE. This CDR3 is 16 amino acids long. The ends lost 4 bases at V and 5 bases at J; junction bases unmatched: 9.

This clonotype has a handful of counts. Relative to the germline gene, one junction end is altered; a read error may explain this. The chain is built from TRBV5-1 and TRBJ1-1; TRBD1 matches at 8 bases. Looked up from germline, CDR1 is SGHRS and CDR2 is YFSETQ. This CDR3 is built from 15 residues. This CDR3 reads CASSQDRGGRTEAFF. For the CDR3, the DNA is TGTGCCAGCAGCCAAGACAGGGGCGGGAGAACTGAAGCTTTCTTT.

In this sample, this clonotype turned up a few times. This chain joins TRBV3-1 and TRBJ2-5; 16 bases match TRBD2. The germline CDR1 and CDR2 sequences are LGHDT and YNNKEL (reference sequence). There are 20 residues in the CDR3. The V and J ends lost 1 base and 4 bases, in that order; junction bases with no gene match: 12. The CDR3 loop reads CASSQGFGTSGGAGVETQYF. DNA for the CDR3: TGTGCCAGCAGCCAAGGGTTCGGGACTAGCGGGGGGGCCGGAGTAGAGACCCAGTACTTC.

This clonotype has a handful of counts. The chain joins TRBV2 to TRBJ2-1, with 8 bases lining up with TRBD2. This CDR3 spans 17 amino acids. V lost 8 bases, J lost 0 bases, and 12 bases stayed unmatched. Germline lookup yields CDR1 SNHLY and CDR2 FYNNEI. The CDR3, as DNA: TGTGCCAGCTACAAAGGCCTCGGGGGGGTCTCCTACAATGAGCAGTTCTTC. Amino acids: CASYKGLGGVSYNEQFF.

This clonotype was observed at least ten times. The CDR3 nucleotides are TGTGCCAGCAGCTTAGCGCTAGGGGCGGGCACTGAAGCTTTCTTT. Amino acids: CASSLALGAGTEAFF. This chain connects TRBV7-2 to TRBJ1-1, with D possibly TRBD1 on 5 matching bases. Trimming stripped 0 bases from V and 4 bases from J, with 12 bases between. The length of the CDR3 is 15 residues. The germline V gene encodes CDR1 SGHTA and CDR2 FQGNSA. Full variable domain (remainder filled in from reference TRBV7-2 and TRBJ1-1): GAGVSQSPSNKVTEKGKDVELRCDPISGHTALYWYRQSLGQGLEFLIYFQGNSAPDKSGLPSDRFSAERTGGSVSTLTIQRTQQEDSAVYLCASSLALGAGTEAFFGQGTRLTVV.

This clonotype has at least ten counts. V gene TRBV2 combines with J gene TRBJ2-5, with D possibly being TRBD2 (5 bases). This CDR3 has 14 amino acids. Germline V lookup: CDR1 SNHLY, CDR2 FYNNEI. The ends were cut back, 6 bases at V and 5 bases at J, with 16 bases in the middle. CDR3 amino acids: CASRPVLALETQYF. The CDR3 region has the DNA TGTGCCAGCAGACCCGTTCTAGCCTTGGAGACCCAGTACTTC.

Here the CDR3 reads CASFSHGRAPYNSPLHF. The CDR3, as DNA: TGTGCCAGCTTCTCCCACGGGCGGGCCCCCTATAATTCACCCCTCCACTTT. The chain couples TRBV27 to TRBJ1-6; no clear D. The V and J ends lost 8 bases and 2 bases respectively, with 19 bases between them. The CDR3 has 17 residues. Per germline, CDR1 MNHEY and CDR2 SMNVEV (reference sequence).

At least ten counts were recorded for this clonotype. The rearrangement joins TRBV5-1 to TRBJ2-7; D tentatively fits TRBD1 or TRBD2 (6 bases each). Between the trimmed V and J ends, which lost 2 bases and 0 bases, there was a span of 12 bases. The CDR3 totals 15 residues. The germline V gene encodes CDR1 SGHRS and CDR2 YFSETQ. Here the CDR3 DNA reads TGCGCCAGCAGCTTTGGGGGGCAAAGCTCCTACGAGCAGTACTTC. Its translation is CASSFGGQSSYEQYF.

This clonotype was observed a handful of times. The rearrangement links TRBV3-1 to TRBJ2-3; 10 bases line up with TRBD2. Per germline, CDR1 LGHDT and CDR2 YNNKEL (reference sequence). V lost 0 bases to trimming and J lost 2 bases; unmatched junction nucleotides: 8. The CDR3 covers 18 residues. The CDR3 reads CASSQESPLAGITDTQYF. CDR3 nucleotides: TGTGCCAGCAGCCAAGAATCCCCACTAGCGGGAATCACAGATACGCAGTATTTT.

This clonotype has only a few counts. The V and J genes are TRBV20-1 and TRBJ1-6; D remains ambiguous. Germline V gene data show CDR1 as DFQATT and CDR2 as SNEGSKA (reference sequence). V was shortened by 4 bases and J by 0 bases, with 10 bases between the two germline ends. The CDR3 has 15 amino acids. This CDR3 is CSATKVGSYNSPLHF. Written as DNA, the CDR3 is TGCAGTGCTACCAAGGTCGGCTCCTATAATTCACCCCTCCACTTT.